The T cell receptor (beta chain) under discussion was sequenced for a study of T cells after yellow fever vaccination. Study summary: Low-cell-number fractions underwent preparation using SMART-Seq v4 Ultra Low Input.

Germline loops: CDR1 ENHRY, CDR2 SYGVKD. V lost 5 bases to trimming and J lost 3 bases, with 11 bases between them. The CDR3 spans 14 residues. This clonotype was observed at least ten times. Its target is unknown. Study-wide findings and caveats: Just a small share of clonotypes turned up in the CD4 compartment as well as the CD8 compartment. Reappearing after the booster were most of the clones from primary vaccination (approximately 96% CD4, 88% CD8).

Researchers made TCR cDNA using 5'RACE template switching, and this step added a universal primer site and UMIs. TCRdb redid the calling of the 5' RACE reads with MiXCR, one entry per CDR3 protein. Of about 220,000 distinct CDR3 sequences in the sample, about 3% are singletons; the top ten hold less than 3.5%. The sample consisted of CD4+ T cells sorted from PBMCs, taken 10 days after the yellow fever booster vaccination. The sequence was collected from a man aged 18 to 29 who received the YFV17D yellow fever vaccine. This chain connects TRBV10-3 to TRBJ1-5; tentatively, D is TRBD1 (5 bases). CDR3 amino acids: CAISHSGLNQPQHF. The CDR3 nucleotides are TGTGCCATCAGTCATTCGGGGCTCAATCAGCCCCAGCATTTT.